The 25 T cell receptor beta chains below were found in one sample sequenced in a study of early T cells in non-severe SARS-CoV-2 infection. TCRdb recomputed calls from the 5' RACE reads with MiXCR, one row per CDR3 protein. The sample records under 95,000 distinct CDR3 sequences, around 12% being singletons. The specimen sequenced was whole blood. These receptors were obtained from an adult who was a healthcare worker with PCR-confirmed SARS-CoV-2 infection or an uninfected control (not recorded which).

V is TRBV6-6 and J is TRBJ1-5; D gene ambiguous. Trimming removed 7 bases at V and 3 bases at J, with 10 bases between. The CDR3 is made up of 13 amino acids. Germline V gene data show CDR1 as MNHNY and CDR2 as SVGAGI (reference sequence). The CDR3: CASIAVFNQPQHF. The CDR3 region has the DNA TGTGCCAGCATCGCAGTATTCAATCAGCCCCAGCATTTT.

There are many counts of this clonotype. The chain couples TRBV2 to TRBJ1-4; D uncertain. Trimming left V 2 bases short and J 5 bases short, with 6 bases between. The CDR3 runs 13 residues. CDR1 and CDR2 (germline): SNHLY, FYNNEI. The CDR3 nucleotides read TGTGCCAGCAGTGAAAACAGAAATGAAAAACTGTTTTTT. Amino acid sequence: CASSENRNEKLFF.

This chain links TRBV6-6 with TRBJ2-1; no firm D call. The CDR3 is 15 residues long. Germline CDR1 MNHNY, CDR2 SVGAGI (reference sequence). Trimming took 4 bases from V and 3 from J, leaving 13 bases between them. The CDR3 sequence is CASSSSPPIYNEQFF. CDR3 in DNA: TGTGCCAGCAGTTCCTCTCCCCCGATCTACAATGAGCAGTTCTTC.

This clonotype was recorded a few times. This chain connects TRBV15 to TRBJ2-7; TRBD1 matches 8 bases. The CDR3 sequence is 15 residues long. The V gene's germline CDR1 is LNHNV and CDR2 YYDKDF (reference sequence). V was pared by 1 base and J by 7 bases, with 9 bases of the junction left unmatched. The CDR3 spells CATSRGTGTTGEQYF. As DNA, the CDR3 is TGTGCCACCAGCAGAGGGACAGGGACCACGGGGGAGCAGTACTTC.

The chain combines TRBV6-5 with TRBJ1-2; D unresolved. Germline CDR1 and CDR2: MNHEY and SVGAGI. V lost 6 bases and J lost 3, with 14 bases in between. The CDR3 extends over 14 amino acids. In DNA, the CDR3 is TGTGCCAGCAGACCAATGGACCGCCACTATGGCTACACCTTC. Amino acids: CASRPMDRHYGYTF.

This clonotype came up a few times. The chain uses TRBV29-1 and TRBJ2-1; tentative D call: TRBD2 (6 bases). This CDR3 has 15 residues. Germline V gene sequence: CDR1 SQVTM, CDR2 ANQGSEA. Deletions cut 3 bases from V and 6 bases from J, with 18 bases between. CDR3: CSVDRVGGPSNEQFF. The CDR3 bases are TGCAGCGTTGATCGGGTCGGGGGACCCTCCAATGAGCAGTTCTTC.

This clonotype appeared a few times. The V gene is TRBV20-1, the J gene TRBJ2-7; 8 bases map to TRBD2. The CDR3 consists of 14 residues. Trimming took 3 bases from V and 3 from J; bases not matched to a gene: 7. Germline CDR1 reads DFQATT; CDR2 reads SNEGSKA (reference sequence). DNA for the CDR3: TGCAGTGCTAGTGCGGGACTAGGTCTCTACGAGCAGTACTTC. Its translation: CSASAGLGLYEQYF.

This clonotype was counted many times. The chain employs TRBV19 and TRBJ1-4; unclear D gene. The V gene's germline CDR1 is LNHDA and CDR2 SQIVND (reference sequence). This CDR3 has 15 residues. Trimming stripped 2 bases from V and 3 bases from J, with 10 bases between. The CDR3 region is CASSIPGGPNEKLFF. The CDR3 DNA reads TGTGCCAGTAGTATACCTGGCGGGCCTAATGAAAAACTGTTTTTT.

This chain uses TRBV7-8 with TRBJ2-5, with 10 positions matching TRBD2. V dropped 1 base and J dropped 1; count of bases not matched to a gene: 3. This CDR3 has 16 residues. From germline, CDR1 is SGHVS and CDR2 FQNEAQ. CDR3 amino acids: CASSLVVAGGQETQYF. The CDR3 DNA reads as TGTGCCAGCAGCTTAGTAGTAGCGGGGGGCCAAGAGACCCAGTACTTC.

The CDR3 nucleotides are TGTGCCAGCAGCTCGATGGGACAGCTAGCCAAAAACATTCAGTACTTC. Protein sequence: CASSSMGQLAKNIQYF. The chain employs TRBV7-2 and TRBJ2-4; 7 bases match TRBD1. This CDR3 spans 16 amino acids. The V gene's germline CDR1 is SGHTA and CDR2 FQGNSA. J was trimmed by 0 bases and V by 4 bases; bases with no gene match: 6.

In this sample, this clonotype turned up a few times. This chain links TRBV7-3 with TRBJ2-5, with TRBD1 matching over 7 bases. This CDR3 contains 12 residues. The germline CDR1 and CDR2 sequences are SGHTA and FQGTGA. Trimming cost V 4 bases and J 7 bases; bases outside gene matches: 3. In DNA form, the CDR3 reads TGTGCCAGCAGCTCGGACAGGATGACCCAGTACTTC. This gives the protein CASSSDRMTQYF.

This clonotype was seen ten or more times. V and J are TRBV6-7 and TRBJ2-7; TRBD1 agrees at 7 bases. TRBV6-7 counts as an open reading frame of uncertain function. Trimming took 2 bases from V and 2 from J; bases not matched to a gene: 12. CDR3 size: 17 residues. In nucleotides, the CDR3 is TGTGCCAGCAGTTACCGCTTCGACAGGGTCCCCACCTACGAGCAGTACTTC. Protein: CASSYRFDRVPTYEQYF.

The rearrangement links TRBV9 to TRBJ2-1; D possibly corresponds to TRBD1 (5 bases). Trimming removed 0 bases at V and 5 bases at J, with 9 bases between. The CDR3 loop spans 14 amino acids. CDR1 is SGDLS, CDR2 YYNGEE, per germline. The CDR3 DNA sequence: TGTGCCAGCAGCGTAGGGGGCCGGGACAATGAGCAGTTCTTC. It codes for CASSVGGRDNEQFF.

A remark on this clonotype: This may be a read error: a much more frequent sequence differs by one nucleotide. This sequence joins TRBV12-3 or TRBV12-4 and TRBJ2-4; D gene ambiguous. The CDR3 loop spans 14 amino acids. CDR3 bases: TGTGCCAGCAGCTTAGACGTAGCCAAAAACATTCAGTACTTC. It yields the protein CASSLDVAKNIQYF.

This clonotype appeared many times. This chain connects TRBV29-1 to TRBJ2-1, with D unclear. V dropped 0 bases and J dropped 14 bases, with 14 bases sitting between them. Germline CDR1 and CDR2: SQVTM and ANQGSEA. The CDR3 loop spans 12 amino acids. The CDR3 DNA follows: TGCAGCGTTGAAGAAGGCGAGACACCCAAGTTCTTC. Its translation is CSVEEGETPKFF.

There are many counts of this clonotype. V usage is TRBV6-1 and J usage is TRBJ2-5; the D gene is possibly TRBD1 (6 bases). Trimming left V 7 bases short and J 2 bases short, with 11 bases between. Germline V lookup: CDR1 MNHNS, CDR2 SASEGT. The CDR3 totals 13 residues. The CDR3 DNA follows: TGTGCCAGCACCGGGACACTACAAGAGACCCAGTACTTC. Its protein product is CASTGTLQETQYF.

In its sample, this clonotype was seen many times. The chain joins TRBV29-1 to TRBJ1-1; D uncertain. Germline lookup yields CDR1 SQVTM and CDR2 ANQGSEA. This CDR3 has 14 amino acids. Trimming removed 0 bases at V and 3 bases at J, with 11 bases between. The CDR3 DNA is TGCAGCGTTGAAGAGCCACGAGGTTACACTGAAGCTTTCTTT. Translating gives CSVEEPRGYTEAFF.

This clonotype has only a few counts. This sequence joins TRBV5-1 and TRBJ2-5; a possible D gene is TRBD2 (6 bases). This CDR3 is 13 amino acids long. Trimming stripped 3 bases from V and 1 base from J, with 7 bases between. Germline V gene sequence: CDR1 SGHRS, CDR2 YFSETQ. CDR3 sequence: CASSWGLQETQYF. In nucleotides, the CDR3 is TGCGCCAGCAGCTGGGGACTCCAAGAGACCCAGTACTTC.

This chain links TRBV12-5 with TRBJ2-3, with D possibly matching TRBD2 (5 bases). CDR3 length: 14 residues. V shed 0 bases and J shed 10 bases, with 14 bases lying between them. Germline V gene sequence: CDR1 LGHNT, CDR2 FRNRAP. Here the CDR3 DNA reads TGTGCTAGTGGTTTGGTAGACCTAGCCGTGCCGCAGTATTTT. This encodes CASGLVDLAVPQYF.

CDR3 in DNA: TGTGCCAGCAGCGCGCGCGGGGACGAGCAGTACTTC. It is translated as CASSARGDEQYF. The rearrangement links TRBV7-6 to TRBJ2-7, with a possible D match to TRBD2 (6 bases). V lost 5 bases to trimming and J lost 5 bases, with 10 bases between them. This CDR3 is built from 12 residues. Germline V lookup: CDR1 SGHVS, CDR2 FNYEAQ.

This clonotype showed up just a few times. This sequence joins TRBV6-5 and TRBJ2-3, with TRBD1 matching over 7 bases. V was pared by 0 bases and J by 1 base, with 1 base of the junction left unmatched. Germline values: CDR1 MNHEY, CDR2 SVGAGI. The CDR3 runs to 15 residues. In DNA form, the CDR3 reads TGTGCCAGCAGTTACTCCGGACAGGGCACAGATACGCAGTATTTT. Amino acid sequence: CASSYSGQGTDTQYF.

The chain uses TRBV7-9 and TRBJ2-2; possible D gene TRBD2, 6 bases. Between the trimmed V and J ends, which lost 1 base and 5 bases, there was a span of 8 bases. CDR1 and CDR2 (germline): SEHNR, FQNEAQ (reference sequence). This CDR3 region has 14 residues. The chain's CDR3 is CASSLDGGTGELFF. CDR3 in DNA: TGTGCCAGCAGCTTAGACGGGGGAACCGGGGAGCTGTTTTTT. The full variable domain, in which reference TRBV7-9 and TRBJ2-2 provide the parts outside the CDR3, is DTGVSQNPRHKITKRGQNVTFRCDPISEHNRLYWYRQTLGQGPEFLTYFQNEAQLEKSRLLSDRFSAERPKGSFSTLEIQRTEQGDSAMYLCASSLDGGTGELFFGEGSRLTVL.

This chain connects TRBV3-1 to TRBJ2-5, with unresolved D. V lost 3 bases and J lost 9, with 8 bases in between. The CDR3 contains 11 residues. Per germline, CDR1 LGHDT and CDR2 YNNKEL (reference sequence). The CDR3 is CASSHASAQYF. As DNA, the CDR3 is TGTGCCAGCAGCCATGCTTCCGCCCAGTACTTC.

This clonotype came up a few times. The chain combines TRBV6-6 with TRBJ2-2, with D perhaps matching TRBD2 (5 bases). With 7 bases removed from V and 1 base from J, the gap between germline ends came to 13 bases. Germline V CDR1 and CDR2: MNHNY, SVGAGI (reference sequence). The CDR3 is made up of 15 amino acids. CDR3 sequence: CASNYLLVNTGELFF. CDR3 DNA: TGTGCCAGCAACTACCTACTAGTGAACACCGGGGAGCTGTTTTTT.

This clonotype was observed many times. The chain combines TRBV11-3 with TRBJ1-1, with a tentative D call TRBD1 (6 bases). The CDR3 covers 18 residues. V lost 2 bases and J 1 base, leaving 20 bases between the germline ends. Germline V gene data show CDR1 as SGHNT and CDR2 as YENEEA. The CDR3 nucleotides read TGTGCCAGCAGCTTAAGAGGACTCTTTGGACAGAGGAACACTGAAGCTTTCTTT. It is translated as CASSLRGLFGQRNTEAFF.